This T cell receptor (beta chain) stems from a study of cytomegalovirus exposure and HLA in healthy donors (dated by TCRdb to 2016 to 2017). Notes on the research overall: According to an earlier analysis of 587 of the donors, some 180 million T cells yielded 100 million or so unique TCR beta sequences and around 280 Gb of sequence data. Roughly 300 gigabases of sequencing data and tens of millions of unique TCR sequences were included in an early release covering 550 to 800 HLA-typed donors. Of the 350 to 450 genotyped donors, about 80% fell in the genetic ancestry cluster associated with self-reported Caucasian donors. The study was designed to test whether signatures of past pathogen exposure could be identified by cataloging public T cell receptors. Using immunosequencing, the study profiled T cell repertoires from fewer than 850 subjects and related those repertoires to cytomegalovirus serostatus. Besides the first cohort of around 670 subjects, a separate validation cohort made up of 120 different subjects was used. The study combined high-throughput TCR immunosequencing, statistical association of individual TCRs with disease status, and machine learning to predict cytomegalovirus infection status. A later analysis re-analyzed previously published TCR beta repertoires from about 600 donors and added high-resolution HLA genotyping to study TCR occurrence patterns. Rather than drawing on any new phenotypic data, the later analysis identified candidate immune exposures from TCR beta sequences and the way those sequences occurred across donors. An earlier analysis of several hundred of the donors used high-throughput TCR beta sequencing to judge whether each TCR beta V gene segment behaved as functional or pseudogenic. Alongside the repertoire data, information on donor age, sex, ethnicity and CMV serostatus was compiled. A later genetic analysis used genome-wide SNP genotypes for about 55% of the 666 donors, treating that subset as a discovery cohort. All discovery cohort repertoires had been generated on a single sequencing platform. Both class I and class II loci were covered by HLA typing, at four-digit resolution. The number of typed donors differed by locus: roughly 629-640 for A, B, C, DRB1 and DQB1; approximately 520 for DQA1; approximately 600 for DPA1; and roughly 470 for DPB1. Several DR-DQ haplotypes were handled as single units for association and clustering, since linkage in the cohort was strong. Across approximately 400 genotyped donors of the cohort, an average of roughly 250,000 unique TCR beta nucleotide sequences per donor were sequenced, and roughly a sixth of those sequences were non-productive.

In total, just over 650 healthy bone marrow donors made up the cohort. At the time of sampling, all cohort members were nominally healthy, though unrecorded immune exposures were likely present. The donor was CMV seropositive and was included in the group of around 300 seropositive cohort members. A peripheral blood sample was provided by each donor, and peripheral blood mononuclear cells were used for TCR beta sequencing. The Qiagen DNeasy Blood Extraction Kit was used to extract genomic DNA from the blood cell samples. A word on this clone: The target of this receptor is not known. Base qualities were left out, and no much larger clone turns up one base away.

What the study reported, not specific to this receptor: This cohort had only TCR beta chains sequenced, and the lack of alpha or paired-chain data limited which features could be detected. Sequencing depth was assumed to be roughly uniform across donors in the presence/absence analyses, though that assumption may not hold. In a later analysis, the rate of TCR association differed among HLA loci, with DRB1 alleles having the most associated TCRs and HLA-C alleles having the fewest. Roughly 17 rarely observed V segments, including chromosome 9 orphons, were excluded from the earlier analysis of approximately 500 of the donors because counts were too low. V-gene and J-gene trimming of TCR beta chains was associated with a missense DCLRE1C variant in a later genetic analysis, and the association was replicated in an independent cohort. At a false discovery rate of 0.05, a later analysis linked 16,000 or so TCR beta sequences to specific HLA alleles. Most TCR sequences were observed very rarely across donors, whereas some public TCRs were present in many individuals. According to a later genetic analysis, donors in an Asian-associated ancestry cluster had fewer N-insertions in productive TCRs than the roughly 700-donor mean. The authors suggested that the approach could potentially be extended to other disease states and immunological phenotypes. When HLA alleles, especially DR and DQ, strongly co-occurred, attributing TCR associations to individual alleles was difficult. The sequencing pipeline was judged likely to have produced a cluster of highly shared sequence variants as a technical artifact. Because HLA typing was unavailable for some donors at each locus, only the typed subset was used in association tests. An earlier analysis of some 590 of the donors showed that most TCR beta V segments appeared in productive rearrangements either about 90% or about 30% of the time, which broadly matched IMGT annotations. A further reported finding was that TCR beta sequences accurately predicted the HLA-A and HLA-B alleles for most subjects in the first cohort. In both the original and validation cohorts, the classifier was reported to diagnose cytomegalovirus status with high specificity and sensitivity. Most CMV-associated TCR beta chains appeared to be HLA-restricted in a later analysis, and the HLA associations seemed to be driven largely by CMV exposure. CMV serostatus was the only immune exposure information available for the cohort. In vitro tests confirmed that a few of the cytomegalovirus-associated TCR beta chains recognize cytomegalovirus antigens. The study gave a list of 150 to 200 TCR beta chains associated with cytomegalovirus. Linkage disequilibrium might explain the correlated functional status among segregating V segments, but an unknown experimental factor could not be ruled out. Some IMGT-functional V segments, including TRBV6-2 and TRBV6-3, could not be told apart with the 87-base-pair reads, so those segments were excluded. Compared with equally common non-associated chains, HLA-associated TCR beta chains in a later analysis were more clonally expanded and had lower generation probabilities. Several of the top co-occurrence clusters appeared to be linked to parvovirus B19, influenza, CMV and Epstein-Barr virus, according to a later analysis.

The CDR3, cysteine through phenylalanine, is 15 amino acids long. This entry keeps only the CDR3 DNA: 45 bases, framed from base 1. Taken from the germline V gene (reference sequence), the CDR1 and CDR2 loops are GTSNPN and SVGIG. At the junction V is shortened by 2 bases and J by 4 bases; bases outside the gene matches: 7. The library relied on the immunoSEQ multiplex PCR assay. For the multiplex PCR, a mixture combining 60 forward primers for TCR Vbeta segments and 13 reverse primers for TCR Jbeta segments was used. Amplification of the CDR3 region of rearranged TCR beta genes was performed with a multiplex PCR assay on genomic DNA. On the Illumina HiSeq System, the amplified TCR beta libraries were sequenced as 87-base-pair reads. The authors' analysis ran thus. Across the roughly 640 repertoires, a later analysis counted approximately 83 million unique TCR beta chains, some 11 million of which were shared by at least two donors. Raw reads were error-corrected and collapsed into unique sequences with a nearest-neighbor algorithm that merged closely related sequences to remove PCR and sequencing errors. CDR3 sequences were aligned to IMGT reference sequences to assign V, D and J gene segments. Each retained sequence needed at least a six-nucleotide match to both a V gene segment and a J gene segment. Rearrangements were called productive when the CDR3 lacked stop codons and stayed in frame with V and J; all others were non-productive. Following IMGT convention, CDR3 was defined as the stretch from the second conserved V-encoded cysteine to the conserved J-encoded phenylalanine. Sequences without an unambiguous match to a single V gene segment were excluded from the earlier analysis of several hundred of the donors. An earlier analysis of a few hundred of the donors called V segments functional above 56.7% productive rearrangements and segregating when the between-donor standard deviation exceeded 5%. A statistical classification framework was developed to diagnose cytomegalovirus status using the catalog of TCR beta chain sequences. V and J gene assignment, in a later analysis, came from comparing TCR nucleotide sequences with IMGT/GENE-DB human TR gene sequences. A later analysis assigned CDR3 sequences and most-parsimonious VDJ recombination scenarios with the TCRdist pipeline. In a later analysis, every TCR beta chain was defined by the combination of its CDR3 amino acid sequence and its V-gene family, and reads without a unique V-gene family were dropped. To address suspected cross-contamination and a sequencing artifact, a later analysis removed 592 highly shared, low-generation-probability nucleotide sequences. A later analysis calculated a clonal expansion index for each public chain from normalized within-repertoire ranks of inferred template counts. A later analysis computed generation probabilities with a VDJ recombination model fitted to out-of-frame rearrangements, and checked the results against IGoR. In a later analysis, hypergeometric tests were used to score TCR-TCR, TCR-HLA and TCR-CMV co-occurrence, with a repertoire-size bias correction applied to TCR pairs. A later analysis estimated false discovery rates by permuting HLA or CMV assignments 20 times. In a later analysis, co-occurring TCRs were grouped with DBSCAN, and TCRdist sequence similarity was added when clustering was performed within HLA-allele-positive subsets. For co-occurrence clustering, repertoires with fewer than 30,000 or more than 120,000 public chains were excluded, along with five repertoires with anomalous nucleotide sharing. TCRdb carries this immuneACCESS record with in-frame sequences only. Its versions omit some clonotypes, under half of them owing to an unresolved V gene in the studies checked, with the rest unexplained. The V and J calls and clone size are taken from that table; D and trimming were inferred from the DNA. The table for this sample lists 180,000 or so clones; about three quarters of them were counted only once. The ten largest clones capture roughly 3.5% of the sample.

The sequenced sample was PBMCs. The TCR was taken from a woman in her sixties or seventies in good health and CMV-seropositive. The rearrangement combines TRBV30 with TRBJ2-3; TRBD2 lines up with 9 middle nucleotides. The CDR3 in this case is CAWSTGGGASDTQYF. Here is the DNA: TGTGCCTGGAGTACCGGCGGGGGGGCCTCAGATACGCAGTATTTT. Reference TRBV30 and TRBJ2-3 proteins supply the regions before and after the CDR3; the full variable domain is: SQTIHQWPATLVQPVGSPLSLECTVEGTSNPNLYWYRQAAGRGLQLLFYSVGIGQISSEVPQNLSASRPQDRQFILSSKKLLLSDSGFYLCAWSTGGGASDTQYFGPGTRLTVL.